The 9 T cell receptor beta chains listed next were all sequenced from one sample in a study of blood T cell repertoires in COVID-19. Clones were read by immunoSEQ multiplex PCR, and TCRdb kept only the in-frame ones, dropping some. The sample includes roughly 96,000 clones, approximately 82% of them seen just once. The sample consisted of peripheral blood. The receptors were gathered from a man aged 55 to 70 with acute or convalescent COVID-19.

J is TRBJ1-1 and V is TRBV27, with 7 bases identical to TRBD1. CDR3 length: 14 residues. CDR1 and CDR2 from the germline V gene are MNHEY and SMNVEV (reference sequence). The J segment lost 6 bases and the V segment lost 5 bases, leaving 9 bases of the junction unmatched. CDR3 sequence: CASSMPTGWPEAFF. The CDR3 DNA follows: TGTGCCAGCAGTATGCCGACAGGGTGGCCTGAAGCTTTCTTT.

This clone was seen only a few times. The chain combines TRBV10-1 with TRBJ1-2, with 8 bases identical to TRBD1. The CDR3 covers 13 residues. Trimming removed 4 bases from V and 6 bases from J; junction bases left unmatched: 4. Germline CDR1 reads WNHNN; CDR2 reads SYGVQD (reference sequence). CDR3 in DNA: TGCGCCAGCAGTGCGGACAGGGACCATGGCTACACCTTC. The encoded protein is CASSADRDHGYTF.

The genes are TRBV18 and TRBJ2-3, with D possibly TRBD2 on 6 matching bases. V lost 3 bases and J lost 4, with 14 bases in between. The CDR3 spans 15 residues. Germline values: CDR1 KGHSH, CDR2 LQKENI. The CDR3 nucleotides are TGTGCCAGCTCACCCGGCGGGAAGGTCGCAGATACGCAGTATTTT. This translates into CASSPGGKVADTQYF.

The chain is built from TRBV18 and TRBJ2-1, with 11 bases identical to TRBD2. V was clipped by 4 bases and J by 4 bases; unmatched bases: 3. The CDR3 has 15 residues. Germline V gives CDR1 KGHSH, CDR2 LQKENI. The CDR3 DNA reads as TGTGCCAGCTCACAGGGGACTAGCGGATACAATGAGCAGTTCTTC. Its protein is CASSQGTSGYNEQFF.

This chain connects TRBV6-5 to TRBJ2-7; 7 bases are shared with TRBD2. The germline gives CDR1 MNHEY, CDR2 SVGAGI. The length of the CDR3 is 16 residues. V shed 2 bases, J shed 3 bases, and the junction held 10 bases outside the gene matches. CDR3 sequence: CASSYGERDPFYEQYV. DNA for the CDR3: TGTGCCAGCAGTTACGGCGAGCGGGACCCGTTCTACGAGCAGTACGTC.

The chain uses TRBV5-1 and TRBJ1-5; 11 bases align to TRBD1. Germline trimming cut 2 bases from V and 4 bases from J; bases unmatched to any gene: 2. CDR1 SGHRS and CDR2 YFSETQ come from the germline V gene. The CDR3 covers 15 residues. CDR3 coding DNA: TGCGCCAGCAGCTTTGGGGACAGGGGGAATCAGCCCCAGCATTTT. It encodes CASSFGDRGNQPQHF.

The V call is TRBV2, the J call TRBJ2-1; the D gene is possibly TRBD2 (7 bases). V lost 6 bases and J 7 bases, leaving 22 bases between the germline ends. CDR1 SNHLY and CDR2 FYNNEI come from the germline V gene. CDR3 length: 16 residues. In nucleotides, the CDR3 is TGTGCCAGCAGGCATAGGGGGGAGGGTTTCAGGAATGAGCAGTTCTTC. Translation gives CASRHRGEGFRNEQFF.

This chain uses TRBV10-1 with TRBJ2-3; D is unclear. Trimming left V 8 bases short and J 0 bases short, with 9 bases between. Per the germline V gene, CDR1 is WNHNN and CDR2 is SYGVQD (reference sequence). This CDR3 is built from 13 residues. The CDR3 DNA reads TGCGCCAGCGGTAGCAGAAGCACAGATACGCAGTATTTT. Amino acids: CASGSRSTDTQYF.

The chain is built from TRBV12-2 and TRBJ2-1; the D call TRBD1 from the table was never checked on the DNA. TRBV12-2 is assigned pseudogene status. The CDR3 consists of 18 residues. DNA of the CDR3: TGTGCAAGTCGGAGCCTACTGGAACTCCAGGAAAGCTACAATGAGCAGTTCTTC. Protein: CASRSLLELQESYNEQFF.